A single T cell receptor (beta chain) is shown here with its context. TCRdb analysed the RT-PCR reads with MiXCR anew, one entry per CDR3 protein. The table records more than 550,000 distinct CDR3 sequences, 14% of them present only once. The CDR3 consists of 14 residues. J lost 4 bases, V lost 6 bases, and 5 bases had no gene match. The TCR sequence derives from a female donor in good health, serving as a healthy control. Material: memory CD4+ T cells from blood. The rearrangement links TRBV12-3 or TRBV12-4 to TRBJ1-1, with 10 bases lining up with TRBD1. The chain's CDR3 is CASRLGQGSTEAFF. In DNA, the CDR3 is TGTGCCAGCAGGTTGGGACAGGGGTCCACTGAAGCTTTCTTT.